A single sample gave rise to the 6 T cell receptor beta chains below, sequenced in a study of cytomegalovirus exposure and HLA in healthy donors. The PCR used 60 Vbeta and 13 Jbeta primers. The data were produced by immunoSEQ multiplex PCR, yet TCRdb's version contains in-frame clones alone and is incomplete. The data contain approximately 150,000 clones, 68% of them singletons. Sequenced: PBMCs. The receptors originated from a woman aged 18 to 35 in good health and CMV-seropositive.

The V call is TRBV10-2, the J call TRBJ2-2; maybe TRBD2 (6 bases). The CDR3 loop spans 13 amino acids. CDR1 is WSHSY and CDR2 is SAAADI in the germline V gene. V was cut by 4 bases and J by 6 bases, with 9 bases left in between. CDR3 coding DNA: TGCGCCAGCAGTGCTGGAGGGGCCGGGGAGCTGTTTTTT. Protein sequence: CASSAGGAGELFF.

The chain is built from TRBV7-9 and TRBJ2-2, with 8 bases lining up with TRBD2. The V segment lost 7 bases and the J segment 6 bases; nucleotides outside the gene matches: 16. Germline assignment: CDR1 SEHNR and CDR2 FQNEAQ (reference sequence). CDR3 size: 17 residues. CDR3 nucleotides: TGTGCCAGCACTCCTGCCCCTATGACTAGCGACGCCGGGGAGCTGTTTTTT. It codes for CASTPAPMTSDAGELFF.

This sequence joins TRBV5-1 and TRBJ2-7, with 7 bases lining up with TRBD1. Germline lookup yields CDR1 SGHRS and CDR2 YFSETQ. The CDR3 sequence is 12 residues long. Trimming cost V 3 bases and J 6 bases; bases outside gene matches: 3. The CDR3 nucleotides read TGCGCCAGCAGCTCAGACAGGGCCGAGCAGTACTTC. This translates into CASSSDRAEQYF. The full variable domain, its missing parts supplied by reference TRBV5-1 and TRBJ2-7, is KAGVTQTPRYLIKTRGQQVTLSCSPISGHRSVSWYQQTPGQGLQFLFEYFSETQRNKGNFPGRFSGRQFSNSRSEMNVSTLELGDSALYLCASSSDRAEQYFGPGTRLTVT.

This clone has more than one count but fewer than ten. The chain combines TRBV23-1 with TRBJ1-4; 9 bases agree with TRBD1. TRBV23-1 qualifies as an ORF whose function is uncertain. V lost 0 bases to trimming and J lost 3 bases; unmatched junction nucleotides: 8. The CDR3 loop spans 18 amino acids. Here the CDR3 reads CASSQSRGQGPSNEKLFF. Written as DNA, the CDR3 is TGCGCCAGCAGTCAATCGAGGGGACAGGGACCGTCTAATGAAAAACTGTTTTTT.

This rearrangement joins TRBV2 to TRBJ1-4, with a possible D match to TRBD1 (6 bases). Germline CDR1 is SNHLY and CDR2 is FYNNEI. This CDR3 is built from 12 residues. V lost 4 bases, J lost 10 bases, and 10 bases lay in between. DNA for the CDR3: TGTGCCAGCAGTGGTGACAGGCCAAAACTGTTTTTT. As protein: CASSGDRPKLFF.

The chain joins TRBV7-9 to TRBJ2-7, with a tentative D call TRBD1 (6 bases). V was pared by 8 bases and J by 2 bases, with 13 bases between. The CDR3 runs to 13 residues. CDR1 is SEHNR and CDR2 is FQNEAQ in the germline V gene (reference sequence). The CDR3 region has the DNA TGTGCCAGCCGGGACATCAGGCCCTACGAGCAGTACTTC. Protein sequence: CASRDIRPYEQYF.